These 26 T cell receptor beta chains came from one sample sequenced in a study of blood T cell repertoires in COVID-19. Produced via immunoSEQ multiplex PCR; TCRdb's table is partial and in-frame only. The repertoire holds approximately 260,000 clones, with about 86% as singletons. Material: PBMCs or T cells enriched from blood (not recorded which). The receptors shown here come from a man aged 45-65 years who had recovered from COVID-19.

The rearrangement uses TRBV11-3 and TRBJ1-6; the D is unclear. Germline V gene data show CDR1 as SGHNT and CDR2 as YENEEA. Trimming cost V 5 bases and J 9 bases, with 11 bases left between them. The CDR3 has 13 residues. The CDR3 reads CASSQNQVSPLHF. CDR3 DNA: TGTGCCAGCAGCCAAAACCAGGTTTCACCCCTCCACTTT.

This clone was counted once. The chain joins TRBV10-3 to TRBJ2-5, with 9 bases aligning to TRBD2. Germline V gene sequence: CDR1 ENHRY, CDR2 SYGVKD. J lost 2 bases, V lost 2 bases, and 3 bases had no gene match. This CDR3 region has 15 residues. The chain's CDR3 is CAISEPTSGQETQYF. Written as DNA, the CDR3 is TGTGCCATCAGTGAGCCGACTAGCGGACAAGAGACCCAGTACTTC.

J is TRBJ2-2 and V is TRBV14, with 7 bases aligning to TRBD1. This CDR3 comprises 20 residues. With V trimmed by 4 bases and J by 6 bases, 23 bases remained unmatched. CDR1 and CDR2 from the germline V gene are SGHDN and FVKESK. This chain's CDR3 is CASSPTDRVDGHWDAGELFF. CDR3 DNA sequence: TGTGCCAGCAGCCCCACAGACAGGGTCGACGGACATTGGGACGCCGGGGAGCTGTTTTTT.

The rearrangement joins TRBV5-4 to TRBJ1-2, with unresolved D. V lost 6 bases, J lost 10 bases, and 19 bases lay in between. Germline V CDR1 and CDR2: SGHNT, YYREEE (reference sequence). The CDR3 is 13 residues long. The CDR3 reads CASNPTPTSTYTF. CDR3 nucleotides: TGTGCCAGCAACCCAACCCCGACATCGACCTACACCTTC.

This rearrangement joins TRBV5-1 to TRBJ2-5; D call uncertain. CDR1 and CDR2 (germline): SGHRS, YFSETQ. V gave up 0 bases and J gave up 3 bases, with 9 bases separating them. The CDR3 covers 14 residues. CDR3 DNA sequence: TGCGCCAGCAGCTTGGGGGCACTTAAAGAGACCCAGTACTTC. Translation gives CASSLGALKETQYF.

The genes are TRBV6-1 and TRBJ1-5; 9 nucleotides align to TRBD1. V lost 2 bases, J lost 5 bases, and 10 bases stayed unmatched. This CDR3 is 17 amino acids long. Germline V gives CDR1 MNHNS, CDR2 SASEGT. DNA for the CDR3: TGTGCCAGCAGTGAAAGCGAAACAGGGGGCTCTGATCAGCCCCAGCATTTT. As protein: CASSESETGGSDQPQHF.

Only a few counts were recorded for this clone. The CDR3 region is CASSQGTGGFGYTF. CDR3 bases: TGTGCCAGCAGCCAAGGAACAGGGGGCTTTGGCTACACCTTC. This chain connects TRBV3-1 (or the pseudogene TRBV3-2) to TRBJ1-2; 9 bases match TRBD1. Trimming cost V 1 base and J 7 bases; bases outside gene matches: 4. The CDR3 contains 14 residues. Germline CDR1 LGHDT, CDR2 YNNKEL (reference sequence).

The J gene is TRBJ2-1, the V gene TRBV19; TRBD2 matches at 12 bases. With 1 base clipped from V and 6 bases from J, the junction kept 7 bases outside the gene matches. From germline, CDR1 is LNHDA and CDR2 SQIVND (reference sequence). The CDR3 extends over 17 amino acids. DNA for the CDR3: TGTGCCAGTAGTATAGCGTTAACTAGCGGGGGGCCCAATGAGCAGTTCTTC. It codes for CASSIALTSGGPNEQFF.

The chain couples TRBV14 to TRBJ2-5; possibly TRBD1 for D (6 bases). CDR3 size: 16 residues. Germline loops: CDR1 SGHDN, CDR2 FVKESK. Trimming shortened V by 3 bases and J by 6 bases, and 20 bases separated the two germline ends. CDR3 sequence: CASSHEFTGNGKTQYF. As DNA, the CDR3 is TGTGCCAGCAGCCACGAATTCACAGGGAACGGAAAGACCCAGTACTTC.

The J gene is TRBJ2-1, the V gene TRBV7-3, with TRBD2 matching over 9 bases. This CDR3 comprises 16 residues. From germline, CDR1 is SGHTA and CDR2 FQGTGA. V was clipped by 5 bases and J by 10 bases; unmatched bases: 15. CDR3: CASSTTGLAAPGEQFF. The CDR3 nucleotides read TGTGCCAGCAGCACTACGGGACTAGCCGCCCCAGGGGAGCAGTTCTTC.

The J gene is TRBJ2-2, the V gene TRBV11-3, with TRBD2 as a possible D gene (6 bases). The length of the CDR3 is 18 residues. V shed 6 bases and J shed 1 base, with 21 bases lying between them. CDR1 and CDR2 from the germline V gene are SGHNT and YENEEA. CDR3 sequence: CASSPTSVGSWNTGELFF. The DNA of the CDR3 is TGTGCCAGCAGTCCCACCTCGGTCGGGAGTTGGAACACCGGGGAGCTGTTTTTT.

This chain links TRBV7-8 with TRBJ1-5; maybe TRBD1 (5 bases). Germline-derived CDR1 and CDR2 are SGHVS and FQNEAQ. V was shortened by 4 bases and J by 2 bases, with 12 bases between the two germline ends. The CDR3 totals 15 residues. Written as DNA, the CDR3 is TGTGCCAGCAGCTCGGGACTGGGAGGCAATCAGCCCCAGCATTTT. It yields the protein CASSSGLGGNQPQHF.

The V call is TRBV7-9, the J call TRBJ1-6; 9 bases line up with TRBD1. With 4 bases clipped from V and 4 bases from J, the junction kept 5 bases outside the gene matches. Germline loops: CDR1 SEHNR, CDR2 FQNEAQ (reference sequence). This CDR3 spans 16 amino acids. CDR3 amino acids: CASSSGTGSYNSPLHF. CDR3 DNA sequence: TGTGCCAGCAGCTCCGGGACAGGGAGTTATAATTCACCCCTCCACTTT.

The gene calls are TRBV19 and TRBJ2-3, with D tentatively TRBD2 (5 bases). Trimming stripped 6 bases from V and 3 bases from J, with 13 bases between. The CDR3 contains 14 residues. Germline CDR1 reads LNHDA; CDR2 reads SQIVND (reference sequence). This CDR3 reads CASSGLDPTDTQYF. The CDR3 DNA reads TGTGCCAGTAGCGGACTTGACCCTACAGATACGCAGTATTTT.

CDR3 DNA: TGTGCCAGTCTAGTGGCTAGCGGGAGAGCCGGGGAGCTGTTTTTT. Translating gives CASLVASGRAGELFF. This sequence joins TRBV28 and TRBJ2-2, with TRBD2 matching 10 bases. V lost 9 bases to trimming and J lost 6 bases; unmatched junction nucleotides: 10. Per the germline V gene, CDR1 is MDHEN and CDR2 is SYDVKM. CDR3 length equals 15 residues.

The chain joins TRBV19 to TRBJ2-1, with 7 positions matching TRBD2. V lost 4 bases and J lost 7; bases outside the gene matches: 13. This CDR3 has 16 residues. From germline, CDR1 is LNHDA and CDR2 SQIVND (reference sequence). The DNA of the CDR3 is TGTGCCAGTAGTACCCGAACCGGGAGCGGGGCGAATGAGCAGTTCTTC. It translates to CASSTRTGSGANEQFF.

This clone has just one count. One junction end does not reproduce the germline sequence, and a read error may be involved. The rearrangement links TRBV28 to TRBJ1-6; D not resolved. Germline V gives CDR1 MDHEN, CDR2 SYDVKM. CDR3 size: 14 residues. The chain's CDR3 is CASSLPGFNAPLHF. In nucleotides, the CDR3 is TGTGCCAGCAGTTTACCGGGGTTTAATGCACCCCTCCACTTT.

The V and J genes are TRBV11-3 and TRBJ2-1; D may be TRBD1 (5 bases). The CDR3 is 19 amino acids. The germline V gene has CDR1 SGHNT and CDR2 YENEEA. Trimming left V 4 bases short and J 3 bases short, with 25 bases between. CDR3 loop: CASSSSATGQRGHYNEQFF. The CDR3 DNA follows: TGTGCCAGCAGCTCAAGCGCCACTGGACAACGCGGACACTACAATGAGCAGTTCTTC.

The V call is TRBV19, the J call TRBJ2-3; the match to TRBD2 covers 11 bases. Germline loops: CDR1 LNHDA, CDR2 SQIVND (reference sequence). Trimming took 4 bases from V and 3 from J; bases not matched to a gene: 9. The CDR3 runs to 17 residues. The CDR3 region is CASSTYLAGGRTDTQYF. The CDR3 DNA sequence: TGTGCCAGTAGTACCTATTTAGCGGGGGGGCGGACAGATACGCAGTATTTT.

This clone was found once. The CDR3 region is CASSISGTGAQETQYF. CDR3 coding DNA: TGTGCCAGTAGTATTTCGGGGACAGGCGCCCAAGAGACCCAGTACTTC. This chain links TRBV19 with TRBJ2-5; TRBD1 agrees at 8 bases. The CDR3 is 16 amino acids. Germline V gene sequence: CDR1 LNHDA, CDR2 SQIVND (reference sequence). Losses at the gene ends were 3 bases for V and 1 base for J; bases not matched to a gene: 7. Variable domain in full (rest from reference TRBV19 and TRBJ2-5): DGGITQSPKYLFRKEGQNVTLSCEQNLNHDAMYWYRQDPGQGLRLIYYSQIVNDFQKGDIAEGYSVSREKKESFPLTVTSAQKNPTAFYLCASSISGTGAQETQYFGPGTRLLVL.

The chain carries TRBV10-1 and TRBJ2-7; 10 positions match TRBD1. The CDR3 has 14 residues. The germline V gene encodes CDR1 WNHNN and CDR2 SYGVQD (reference sequence). Trimming cost V 10 bases and J 6 bases; bases outside gene matches: 12. The CDR3 coding sequence is TGCGCCACCCAAAGGGACAGGGGAAAAGGCGAGCAGTACTTC. Translation gives CATQRDRGKGEQYF.

The CDR3 DNA reads as TGTGCCAGCAGCTCTAACAGGGATCAGCCCCAGCATTTT. Its translation: CASSSNRDQPQHF. The V gene is TRBV12-3 or TRBV12-4, the J gene TRBJ1-5; a weak D match, TRBD1 (6 bases). The CDR3 sequence is 13 residues long. V lost 6 bases to trimming and J lost 5 bases, with 11 bases between them.

This clone has a handful of counts. The chain uses TRBV9 and TRBJ2-1; D perhaps matches TRBD2 (5 bases). Trimming removed 4 bases from V and 9 bases from J, with 14 bases in between. This CDR3 has 13 amino acids. CDR1 and CDR2 (germline): SGDLS, YYNGEE. This CDR3 reads CASSPTGVGEQFF. DNA of the CDR3: TGTGCCAGCAGCCCTACCGGGGTGGGTGAGCAGTTCTTC.

The chain recombines TRBV28 with TRBJ2-7; 11 bases are a match to TRBD2. CDR1 is MDHEN and CDR2 is SYDVKM in the germline V gene. The CDR3 length is 15 residues. Losses at the gene ends were 2 bases for V and 7 bases for J; bases not matched to a gene: 7. CDR3 sequence (DNA): TGTGCCAGCAGTTTAGTAGCGGGAGGGCCGGGTGAGCAGTACTTC. It is translated as CASSLVAGGPGEQYF. The full variable domain, with the rest looked up from reference TRBV28 and TRBJ2-7, is DVKVTQSSRYLVKRTGEKVFLECVQDMDHENMFWYRQDPGLGLRLIYFSYDVKMKEKGDIPEGYSVSREKKERFSLILESASTNQTSMYLCASSLVAGGPGEQYFGPGTRLTVT.

On this clone itself: One end of the junction does not line up with germline, which may come from a read error. The rearrangement links TRBV7-7 to TRBJ2-3; TRBD1 matches at 7 bases. This CDR3 is built from 15 residues. In germline, CDR1 is SSHAT, CDR2 FNYEAQ (reference sequence). CDR3 coding DNA: TGTGCTAGCAGCCCCTATCAGGGGGGCACAGATACGCAGTATTTT. Protein: CASSPYQGGTDTQYF.

This chain links TRBV30 with TRBJ2-1; D unresolved. Germline-derived CDR1 and CDR2 are GTSNPN and SVGIG (reference sequence). Trimming pared 3 bases from V and 4 bases from J, leaving 10 bases between. CDR3 size: 13 residues. CDR3 amino acids: CAWSGTAYNEQFF. In nucleotides, the CDR3 is TGTGCCTGGAGCGGAACAGCTTACAATGAGCAGTTCTTC.